This T cell receptor beta chain was sequenced during a study of T cell clonotyping in hematopoietic cell transplantation (dated by TCRdb to the early 2020s). Concerning the study at large: A total of over 130 blood samples were gathered in the study from 35 consecutive transplant recipients along with their related donors. Patients were recruited between September 2015 and 2017 and followed until late 2020 or death.

The study at large found these results: Recipient repertoires showed only a small fraction of overlap with donor repertoires, and over 97% appeared de novo at the given depth. Broader posttransplant TCR repertoire diversity was predicted by donor and pretransplant recipient Inverse Simpson Index values. Recipient TCR diversity fell after transplant, with pathologically expanded clonotypes rising progressively from day 30 to day 180. Sample size was limited, and cells were not sorted, so CD4 and CD8 repertoire contributions could not be separated.

This clone appeared once. Its recognized antigen is unknown. The input lacks base qualities; no much larger clone sits a single base away. V gives up 4 bases and J gives up 1 base, and the segment between their germline ends measures 12 bases. According to the germline V gene, CDR1 reads SGHRS and CDR2 reads YFSETQ. From the cysteine up to the phenylalanine, the CDR3 has a length of 14 residues. Only the CDR3 DNA stays, 42 bases, in frame from base 1. Related transplant donors provided blood samples for TCR beta sequencing. Nuclei Lysis Solution was used to extract genomic DNA from fresh or cryopreserved unfractionated peripheral blood mononuclear cells. The immunoSEQ assay, a bias-controlled multiplex PCR using V- and J-specific primers, was used to amplify TCR beta CDR3 regions from genomic DNA. In a second PCR step, a proprietary barcode and Illumina adapter sequences were attached to the CDR3 amplicons. CDR3 libraries were sequenced on an Illumina MiSeq instrument. On the study's bioinformatics: immunoSEQ Analyzer 3.0 was used for export and quality control, with R Bioconductor and Immunarch used for downstream analyses. Repertoire metrics were calculated using only productive rearrangements within the normalized downsampled data set. In the normalized cohort, a clonotype counted as pathologically expanded if the clonotype was larger than 5 templates. The Inverse Simpson Index was used to measure repertoire diversity. CMV-specificity analyses were carried out on the non-normalized data set to capture all clonotypes. TCRdb carries this immuneACCESS record with in-frame sequences only. Its versions omit some clonotypes, under half of them owing to an unresolved V gene in the studies checked, with the rest unexplained. The V and J calls and the clone size are those of that table, but D and trimming were determined from the DNA. The sample yields 69,000 or so clones; 85% to 95% were counted once. The ten largest clones represent 1.5% to 2% of the sample.

The sequence is built from TRBV5-1 and TRBJ2-7, with a tentative D gene TRBD1 over 6 matching bases. Sequencing used peripheral blood mononuclear cells. The TCR was taken from a man in his fifties in good health. Some clones in this sample may be carry-over from other donors' samples. CDR3 protein: CASSITTGSYEQYF. The bases are TGCGCCAGCAGCATAACCACAGGGTCCTACGAGCAGTACTTC. Full variable domain (CDR3 extended with the reference TRBV5-1 and TRBJ2-7 proteins): KAGVTQTPRYLIKTRGQQVTLSCSPISGHRSVSWYQQTPGQGLQFLFEYFSETQRNKGNFPGRFSGRQFSNSRSEMNVSTLELGDSALYLCASSITTGSYEQYFGPGTRLTVT.